The next 27 T cell receptor beta chains were all read from a single sample in a study of T cell responses to AZD1222 COVID-19 vaccine. Sequenced by immunoSEQ multiplex PCR; TCRdb stores in-frame clones only, minus some. The table includes about 120,000 clones, around 85% detected once. Material: peripheral blood, obtained on day 0 of AZD1222 vaccination. These TCRs come from an adult in good health.

The V call is TRBV7-8, the J call TRBJ2-7; the match to TRBD2 covers 10 bases. This CDR3 comprises 15 residues. After removal of 6 bases from V and 2 bases from J, the junction contained 7 bases not matched to a gene. Germline V gene lookup returns CDR1 SGHVS and CDR2 FQNEAQ. CDR3 in DNA: TGTGCCAGCAGTCCTAGCGGGGGTCCCGCCTACGAGCAGTACTTC. Residues: CASSPSGGPAYEQYF.

The chain recombines TRBV27 with TRBJ1-6; D call uncertain. Germline V gives CDR1 MNHEY, CDR2 SMNVEV (reference sequence). With 3 bases removed from V and 3 bases from J, the gap between germline ends came to 9 bases. This CDR3 spans 15 amino acids. For the CDR3, the DNA is TGTGCCAGCAGTTTGAGTAGCTTCTATAATTCACCCCTCCACTTT. Residues: CASSLSSFYNSPLHF.

The DNA for the CDR3 is TGTGCCAGCAGTGAACAGGGGGCAATATACGAGCAGTACTTC. This sequence encodes CASSEQGAIYEQYF. This sequence joins TRBV6-1 and TRBJ2-7; TRBD1 matches 8 bases. The J segment lost 4 bases and the V segment lost 2 bases, leaving 4 bases of the junction unmatched. The germline V gene has CDR1 MNHNS and CDR2 SASEGT. This CDR3 region has 14 residues.

The rearrangement links TRBV7-9 to TRBJ2-3, with D possibly matching TRBD1 (7 bases). Trimming pared 3 bases from V and 5 bases from J, leaving 18 bases between. CDR1 and CDR2 from the germline V gene are SEHNR and FQNEAQ (reference sequence). The CDR3 covers 16 residues. The CDR3 region has the DNA TGTGCCAGCAGCTTGGGTGGAGGGGGCGGTGAAGATACGCAGTATTTT. This encodes CASSLGGGGGEDTQYF. The full variable domain, rest sourced from reference TRBV7-9 and TRBJ2-3, is DTGVSQNPRHKITKRGQNVTFRCDPISEHNRLYWYRQTLGQGPEFLTYFQNEAQLEKSRLLSDRFSAERPKGSFSTLEIQRTEQGDSAMYLCASSLGGGGGEDTQYFGPGTRLTVL.

The chain combines TRBV7-2 with TRBJ2-7; D is possibly TRBD2 (5 bases). In germline, CDR1 is SGHTA, CDR2 FQGNSA. The CDR3 runs 18 residues. The V and J ends lost 1 base and 3 bases respectively, with 22 bases between them. The CDR3: CASSLGGSGLRRGYEQYF. DNA for the CDR3: TGTGCCAGCAGCTTAGGGGGTTCTGGCCTCAGACGGGGCTACGAGCAGTACTTC. Looking up the rest from reference TRBV7-2 and TRBJ2-7 gives the full variable domain: GAGVSQSPSNKVTEKGKDVELRCDPISGHTALYWYRQSLGQGLEFLIYFQGNSAPDKSGLPSDRFSAERTGGSVSTLTIQRTQQEDSAVYLCASSLGGSGLRRGYEQYFGPGTRLTVT.

The chain links TRBV24-1 to TRBJ2-3, with D hard to call. CDR1 and CDR2 from the germline V gene are KGHDR and SFDVKD. V was shortened by 4 bases and J by 5 bases, with 6 bases between the two germline ends. CDR3 length: 12 amino acids. The CDR3 protein is CATSDPRDTQYF. The CDR3 DNA follows: TGTGCCACCAGTGACCCGAGAGATACGCAGTATTTT.

The chain combines TRBV30 with TRBJ1-5; unclear D gene. Trimming removed 2 bases from V and 5 bases from J, with 10 bases in between. This CDR3 is 13 amino acids long. Germline V gene lookup returns CDR1 GTSNPN and CDR2 SVGIG (reference sequence). The CDR3 loop reads CAWSWGGDQPQHF. The CDR3 DNA sequence: TGTGCCTGGAGTTGGGGTGGTGATCAGCCCCAGCATTTT.

The gene calls are TRBV3-1 (or the pseudogene TRBV3-2) and TRBJ1-4; 10 nucleotides match TRBD1. The CDR3 is 14 residues long. Losses at the gene ends were 4 bases for V and 5 bases for J; bases not matched to a gene: 1. The germline CDR1 and CDR2 sequences are LGHDT and YNNKEL (reference sequence). CDR3 residues: CASSRTGGNEKLFF. CDR3 coding DNA: TGTGCCAGCAGCCGGACAGGGGGAAATGAAAAACTGTTTTTT.

This clone was seen only once. V usage is TRBV7-9 and J usage is TRBJ1-6, with D hard to call. This CDR3 is built from 15 residues. The V gene lost 1 base and the J gene lost 11 bases, with 15 bases spanning the gap. From germline, CDR1 is SEHNR and CDR2 FQNEAQ (reference sequence). The CDR3 bases are TGTGCCAGCAGCTTAGACGGTCAGGCTGGGGCACCCCTCCACTTT. Its translation: CASSLDGQAGAPLHF.

In its sample, this clone was seen once. The chain has TRBV5-1 and TRBJ2-7; D perhaps matches TRBD2 (6 bases). Germline V CDR1 and CDR2: SGHRS, YFSETQ. This CDR3 has 14 residues. V was clipped by 5 bases and J by 4 bases, with 16 bases between them. CDR3 bases: TGCGCCAGCAGTTCCCTCGGACTACGATACGAGCAGTACTTC. It specifies CASSSLGLRYEQYF. Full variable domain (rest looked up from reference TRBV5-1 and TRBJ2-7): KAGVTQTPRYLIKTRGQQVTLSCSPISGHRSVSWYQQTPGQGLQFLFEYFSETQRNKGNFPGRFSGRQFSNSRSEMNVSTLELGDSALYLCASSSLGLRYEQYFGPGTRLTVT.

V and J are TRBV4-2 and TRBJ1-2; D unresolved. CDR1 and CDR2 from the germline V gene are LGHNA and YNFKEQ. This CDR3 comprises 15 residues. V was cut by 4 bases and J by 3 bases, with 15 bases left in between. The CDR3 region has the DNA TGTGCCAGCAGCCCCCCCCTAAGTGGCCACTATGGCTACACCTTC. It yields the protein CASSPPLSGHYGYTF.

The chain recombines TRBV6-5 with TRBJ1-2; TRBD1 matches 9 bases. Germline CDR1 reads MNHEY; CDR2 reads SVGAGI. This CDR3 spans 13 amino acids. With V trimmed by 6 bases and J by 7 bases, 6 bases remained unmatched. In nucleotides, the CDR3 is TGTGCCAGCAGGGTGACAGGGGGTGGTGGCTACACCTTC. It codes for CASRVTGGGGYTF.

The chain employs TRBV5-1 and TRBJ2-3; D may correspond to TRBD1 or TRBD2 (6 bases each). Trimming shortened V by 4 bases and J by 0 bases, and 21 bases separated the two germline ends. There are 18 residues in the CDR3. The V gene's germline CDR1 is SGHRS and CDR2 YFSETQ. CDR3 DNA sequence: TGCGCCAGCAGCGCAATAAATCGGGGGCGGACTAGCACAGATACGCAGTATTTT. This encodes CASSAINRGRTSTDTQYF.

The V call is TRBV21-1, the J call TRBJ1-3. TRBV21-1 is tagged as a pseudogene. The CDR3 has 17 amino acids. This chain's CDR3 is CASSYGPDGNLRDTIYF. The CDR3 bases are TGTGCCAGCAGTTACGGGCCGGACGGTAACTTACGGGACACCATATATTTT.

V usage is TRBV15 and J usage is TRBJ2-4, with unresolved D. V lost 0 bases, J lost 10 bases, and 16 bases lay in between. CDR3 length: 15 residues. Germline assignment: CDR1 LNHNV and CDR2 YYDKDF (reference sequence). The DNA for the CDR3 is TGTGCCACCAGCAGAGATAAGGGCGGCCAGATGATTCAGTACTTC. Translated: CATSRDKGGQMIQYF. The full variable domain, completed using reference TRBV15 and TRBJ2-4, is DAMVIQNPRYQVTQFGKPVTLSCSQTLNHNVMYWYQQKSSQAPKLLFHYYDKDFNNEADTPDNFQSRRPNTSFCFLDIRSPGLGDTAMYLCATSRDKGGQMIQYFGAGTRLSVL.

The V call is TRBV2, the J call TRBJ2-5, with 8 positions matching TRBD1. The CDR3 extends over 14 amino acids. J lost 6 bases, V lost 7 bases, and 10 bases had no gene match. Germline lookup yields CDR1 SNHLY and CDR2 FYNNEI. The CDR3 spells CASNQDRVMKTQYF. The CDR3 nucleotides read TGTGCCAGCAACCAGGACAGGGTGATGAAGACCCAGTACTTC.

The CDR3 spells CASSRFWDSPGAQYF. The CDR3 region has the DNA TGTGCCAGCAGTCGGTTTTGGGACTCCCCAGGGGCCCAGTACTTC. The rearrangement joins TRBV14 to TRBJ2-5, with D perhaps given as TRBD1 or TRBD2 (6 bases each). The V gene's germline CDR1 is SGHDN and CDR2 FVKESK. The CDR3 totals 15 residues. V dropped 6 bases and J dropped 9 bases, with 23 bases sitting between them.

The rearrangement uses TRBV19 and TRBJ1-6; D is undetermined. Germline V CDR1 and CDR2: LNHDA, SQIVND (reference sequence). The CDR3 totals 13 residues. V was clipped by 2 bases and J by 7 bases, with 6 bases between them. Here the CDR3 DNA reads TGTGCCAGTAGTATACAACGGAATTCACCCCTCCACTTT. It translates to CASSIQRNSPLHF.

This clone was detected only a few times. CDR3 DNA sequence: TGTGCTAGTGGTTTGGGCAGAGACGAGCAGTACTTC. Encoded protein: CASGLGRDEQYF. The chain carries TRBV12-5 and TRBJ2-7; D is undetermined. This CDR3 comprises 12 residues. With 1 base removed from V and 5 bases from J, the gap between germline ends came to 6 bases. Germline assignment: CDR1 LGHNT and CDR2 FRNRAP.

The chain has TRBV7-2 and TRBJ1-1; D is uncertain. In germline, CDR1 is SGHTA, CDR2 FQGNSA. V lost 1 base and J lost 1, with 7 bases in between. The CDR3 covers 14 residues. The CDR3 region has the DNA TGTGCCAGCAGCTTAGTAGGGTCGAACACTGAAGCTTTCTTT. This encodes CASSLVGSNTEAFF.

The rearrangement uses TRBV7-6 and TRBJ2-1, with 7 nucleotides matching TRBD1. The CDR3 extends over 13 amino acids. V lost 2 bases to trimming and J lost 8 bases; unmatched junction nucleotides: 3. Per the germline V gene, CDR1 is SGHVS and CDR2 is FNYEAQ. In DNA form, the CDR3 reads TGTGCCAGCAGCTTACGACAGGGCGATGAGCAGTTCTTC. Residues: CASSLRQGDEQFF.

The CDR3 here is CAWGGTTSTDTQYF. CDR3 DNA: TGTGCCTGGGGCGGGACTACTAGCACAGATACGCAGTATTTT. The V call is TRBV30, the J call TRBJ2-3; 7 bases align to TRBD2. Germline assignment: CDR1 GTSNPN and CDR2 SVGIG (reference sequence). CDR3 size: 14 residues. J lost 0 bases, V lost 5 bases, and 5 bases had no gene match.

This clone was picked up one time. This chain links TRBV6-5 with TRBJ1-5; D is uncertain. The V gene's germline CDR1 is MNHEY and CDR2 SVGAGI. Trimming took 10 bases from V and 0 from J, leaving 13 bases between them. The CDR3 sequence is 14 residues long. The CDR3 nucleotides read TGTGCCACAGTAGGTGTAAATAGCAATCAGCCCCAGCATTTT. Protein sequence: CATVGVNSNQPQHF.

The chain carries TRBV19 and TRBJ2-1; TRBD2 agrees at 7 bases. Germline CDR1 LNHDA, CDR2 SQIVND (reference sequence). The V and J ends lost 6 bases and 10 bases, in that order; junction bases with no gene match: 15. The CDR3 extends over 15 amino acids. The CDR3 DNA reads as TGTGCCAGTAGGACACAGCGGGGCGTGGTGGGGGAGCAGTTCTTC. It encodes CASRTQRGVVGEQFF.

This sequence joins TRBV11-3 and TRBJ2-7; D tentatively reads TRBD1 or TRBD2 (5 bases each). This CDR3 is built from 14 residues. Trimming removed 4 bases from V and 4 bases from J, with 14 bases in between. CDR1 and CDR2 from the germline V gene are SGHNT and YENEEA. Here the CDR3 reads CASSSGPGKYEQYF. In DNA, the CDR3 is TGTGCCAGCAGCTCAGGGCCCGGGAAGTACGAGCAGTACTTC. Together with reference TRBV11-3 and TRBJ2-7, the CDR3 gives the full variable domain: EAGVVQSPRYKIIEKKQPVAFWCNPISGHNTLYWYLQNLGQGPELLIRYENEEAVDDSQLPKDRFSAERLKGVDSTLKIQPAELGDSAVYLCASSSGPGKYEQYFGPGTRLTVT.

The rearrangement joins TRBV11-3 to TRBJ2-3; D assignment may be TRBD1 or TRBD2 (7 bases each). The V gene's germline CDR1 is SGHNT and CDR2 YENEEA. Trimming cost V 8 bases and J 3 bases, with 12 bases left between them. This CDR3 is built from 13 residues. The CDR3 sequence: CASDQGGTDTQYF. In nucleotides, the CDR3 is TGTGCCAGCGACCAGGGGGGGACAGATACGCAGTATTTT.

The CDR3 bases are TGTGCCAGCAGCTCTGCCTCTACACGCTCCTACAATGAGCAGTTCTTC. Amino acids: CASSSASTRSYNEQFF. The chain joins TRBV5-4 to TRBJ2-1; D call uncertain. V lost 3 bases and J 0 bases, leaving 13 bases between the germline ends. Germline CDR1 is SGHNT and CDR2 is YYREEE (reference sequence). This CDR3 spans 16 amino acids.